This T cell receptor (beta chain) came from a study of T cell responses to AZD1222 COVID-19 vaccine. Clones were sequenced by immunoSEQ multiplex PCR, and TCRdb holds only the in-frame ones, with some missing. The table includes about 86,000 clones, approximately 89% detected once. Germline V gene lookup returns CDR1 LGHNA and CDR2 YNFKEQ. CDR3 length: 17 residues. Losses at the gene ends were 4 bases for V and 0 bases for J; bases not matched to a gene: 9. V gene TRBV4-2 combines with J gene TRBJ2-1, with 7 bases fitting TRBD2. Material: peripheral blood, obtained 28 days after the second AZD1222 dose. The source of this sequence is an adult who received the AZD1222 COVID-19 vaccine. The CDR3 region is CASSRGRAGNSYNEQFF. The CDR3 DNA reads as TGTGCCAGCAGCCGAGGCCGAGCGGGAAACTCCTACAATGAGCAGTTCTTC.